These 2 T cell receptor beta chains originate from one sample sequenced in a study of blood T cell repertoires in COVID-19 (dated by TCRdb to about 2020). Library creation used the immunoSEQ multiplex PCR assay. TCRdb limited this immuneACCESS table to in-frame rearrangements with V and J called. A share of clones is missing; checked studies link under half to unresolved V genes, and the rest is unexplained. The sample table shows some 270,000 clones, and 84% are seen once. Around 3.6% of the sample comes from the top ten. Sample: PBMCs or T cells enriched from blood (not recorded which). The origin of the receptors is a man in his fifties or sixties who had recovered from COVID-19.

The chain couples TRBV7-3 to TRBJ1-6, with D maybe TRBD1 (5 bases). The CDR3 runs to 14 residues. Germline CDR1 SGHTA, CDR2 FQGTGA. Trimming removed 3 bases at V and 8 bases at J, with 11 bases between. The DNA of the CDR3 is TGTGCCAGCAGCTTTTCGGCGGGGGATTCACCCCTCCACTTT. It specifies CASSFSAGDSPLHF. Supplemented by reference TRBV7-3 and TRBJ1-6, the full variable domain reads GAGVSQTPSNKVTEKGKYVELRCDPISGHTALYWYRQSLGQGPEFLIYFQGTGAADDSGLPNDRFFAVRPEGSVSTLKIQRTERGDSAVYLCASSFSAGDSPLHFGNGTRLTVT.

The CDR3: CASRPGQGLTKNIQYF. The CDR3 DNA follows: TGTGCCAGCCGGCCCGGACAGGGGTTGACCAAAAACATTCAGTACTTC. The J gene is TRBJ2-4, the V gene TRBV27; 9 nucleotides line up with TRBD1. Germline CDR1 MNHEY, CDR2 SMNVEV (reference sequence). The CDR3 extends over 16 amino acids. V was pared by 8 bases and J by 2 bases, with 10 bases of the junction left unmatched.